These T cell receptor beta chains were read from a single sample in a study of early T cells in non-severe SARS-CoV-2 infection. TCRdb called the 5' RACE reads again in MiXCR, with one record for every CDR3 protein. The data show around 46,000 distinct CDR3 sequences, approximately 10% seen once. The sequencing input was whole blood. The receptors here all came from an adult who was a healthcare worker with PCR-confirmed SARS-CoV-2 infection or an uninfected control (not recorded which). The CDR3 runs from the conserved cysteine through the conserved F or W. D genes are given only for firm matches. Clone size is given for some rows only: seen once, a few or many times, or a class if the clone is expanded.

v_gene	d_gene	abundance	j_gene	CDR3aa	CDR3nt
TRBV6-2/TRBV6-3	-	few	TRBJ2-3	CASSYPKRGDYRDTQYF	TGTGCCAGCAGTTACCCCAAAAGGGGAGACTATAGAGATACGCAGTATTTT
TRBV12-3/TRBV12-4	TRBD2	many	TRBJ2-1	CASSPGLAGSNEQFF	TGTGCCAGCAGTCCGGGACTAGCGGGATCCAATGAGCAGTTCTTC
TRBV20-1	TRBD2	many	TRBJ2-3	CSAKGLAGSTDTQYF	TGCAGTGCTAAGGGACTAGCGGGAAGCACAGATACGCAGTATTTT
TRBV4-3	TRBD1	-	TRBJ2-5	CASSQDRRGPETQYF	TGCGCCAGCAGCCAAGATCGCAGGGGGCCCGAGACCCAGTACTTC
TRBV12-3/TRBV12-4	TRBD2	few	TRBJ2-1	CASSLTSGLAGYNEQFF	TGTGCCAGCAGTCTCACTTCGGGACTAGCGGGCTACAATGAGCAGTTCTTC
TRBV9	TRBD2	many	TRBJ2-1	CASSVPGLAGGSSYNEQFF	TGTGCCAGCAGCGTACCGGGACTAGCGGGAGGGAGCTCCTACAATGAGCAGTTCTTC
TRBV28	-	-	TRBJ2-6	CASSLVFTSGANVLTF	TGTGCCAGCAGTTTAGTTTTCACGTCCGGGGCCAACGTCCTGACTTTC
TRBV28	-	few	TRBJ2-3	CAWGRGATDTQYF	TGTGCCTGGGGGCGGGGAGCCACAGATACGCAGTATTTT
TRBV10-3	-	once	TRBJ2-3	CAISDRVIPTDTQYF	TGTGCCATCAGTGATCGGGTGATTCCCACAGATACGCAGTATTTT
TRBV12-3/TRBV12-4	TRBD2	many	TRBJ2-2	CASSFKRLAGNTGELFF	TGTGCCAGCAGTTTTAAAAGACTAGCGGGGAACACCGGGGAGCTGTTTTTT
TRBV29-1	-	few	TRBJ2-5	CSIGHFHGETQYF	TGCAGCATAGGGCACTTCCACGGAGAGACCCAGTACTTC
TRBV29-1	TRBD1	-	TRBJ1-5	CSVAGGGNQPQHF	TGCAGCGTTGCAGGGGGAGGCAATCAGCCCCAGCATTTT
TRBV7-9	-	many	TRBJ2-7	CASSHSYEQYF	TGTGCCAGCAGCCATTCCTACGAGCAGTACTTC
TRBV12-3/TRBV12-4	-	many	TRBJ1-1	CASSTQVVGTEAFF	TGTGCCAGCAGCACACAGGTGGTAGGCACTGAAGCTTTCTTT
TRBV12-3/TRBV12-4	TRBD1	-	TRBJ1-3	CASSPSGQAENTIYF	TGTGCCAGCAGTCCCTCCGGACAGGCTGAAAACACCATATATTTT
TRBV29-1	TRBD2	-	TRBJ2-3	CSVVAGGFQDTQYF	TGCAGCGTTGTAGCGGGAGGCTTTCAAGATACGCAGTATTTT
TRBV24-1	TRBD2	many	TRBJ2-1	CATSDPGLAGGSSYNEQFF	TGTGCCACCAGTGATCCGGGACTAGCCGGGGGAAGCTCCTACAATGAGCAGTTCTTC
TRBV5-6	TRBD1	many	TRBJ1-5	CASSSQGDQPQHF	TGTGCCAGCAGCTCCCAGGGGGATCAGCCCCAGCATTTT
TRBV7-2	-	many	TRBJ1-1	CASTLRGATNTEAFF	TGTGCCAGCACCCTTCGGGGGGCAACGAACACTGAAGCTTTCTTT
TRBV4-3	-	few	TRBJ1-1	CASSLSGGALNTEAFF	TGCGCCAGCAGCCTCTCCGGGGGGGCTTTGAACACTGAAGCTTTCTTT
TRBV7-2	TRBD1	many	TRBJ1-4	CASSLGDRNNEKLFF	TGTGCCAGCAGCTTAGGGGACAGGAATAATGAAAAACTGTTTTTT
TRBV19	TRBD2	-	TRBJ2-1	CASRQSGSSYNEQFF	TGTGCCAGTCGTCAAAGCGGGAGCTCCTACAATGAGCAGTTCTTC
TRBV10-2	-	few	TRBJ1-1	CASSETENTEAFF	TGCGCCAGCAGTGAGACAGAGAACACTGAAGCTTTCTTT
TRBV28	-	many	TRBJ2-3	CASTLYAGDTQYF	TGTGCCAGCACCCTTTATGCAGGAGATACGCAGTATTTT
TRBV5-6	-	-	TRBJ1-1	CASSFRGAGENTEAFF	TGTGCCAGCAGCTTTAGGGGGGCAGGTGAGAACACTGAAGCTTTCTTT
TRBV3-1	TRBD1	few	TRBJ1-2	CASSQEDRNYGYTF	TGTGCCAGCAGCCAAGAGGACAGGAACTATGGCTACACCTTC
TRBV7-8	TRBD2	many	TRBJ2-1	CASSPSGPTEQFF	TGTGCCAGCAGCCCTAGCGGTCCCACTGAGCAGTTCTTC
TRBV27	-	-	TRBJ2-5	CASSGRFQETQYF	TGTGCCAGCAGTGGACGGTTTCAAGAGACCCAGTACTTC
TRBV7-9	TRBD2	many	TRBJ2-7	CASSLTAGGYEQYF	TGTGCCAGCAGCTTAACAGCGGGGGGCTACGAGCAGTACTTC
TRBV5-1	-	-	TRBJ2-2	CASSVDTTNTGELFF	TGCGCCAGCAGCGTGGACACTACGAACACCGGGGAGCTGTTTTTT
TRBV6-1	-	once	TRBJ2-7	CASSASGIGEQYF	TGTGCCAGCAGTGCCTCAGGGATAGGCGAGCAGTACTTC
TRBV19	-	many	TRBJ2-2	CASTDPNTGELFF	TGTGCCAGTACCGATCCGAACACCGGGGAGCTGTTTTTT
TRBV9	-	-	TRBJ2-5	CASSVLSGQETQYF	TGTGCCAGCAGCGTACTCAGCGGACAAGAGACCCAGTACTTC
TRBV12-3/TRBV12-4	-	many	TRBJ1-2	CASSLSGDYGYTF	TGTGCCAGCAGTTTATCGGGGGACTATGGCTACACCTTC
TRBV29-1	-	-	TRBJ2-7	CSVAPDYLGEQYF	TGCAGCGTCGCGCCGGACTATTTGGGCGAGCAGTACTTC
TRBV15	-	few	TRBJ2-1	CATSREATGGIFDEQFF	TGTGCCACCAGCAGAGAGGCCACTGGCGGGATTTTCGATGAGCAGTTCTTC
TRBV29-1	TRBD2	-	TRBJ2-1	CSVGGTSWNEQFF	TGCAGCGTTGGCGGGACTAGCTGGAATGAGCAGTTCTTC
TRBV6-2/TRBV6-3	-	-	TRBJ2-5	CASSARRTEQETQYF	TGTGCCAGCAGTGCTCGCAGAACAGAGCAAGAGACCCAGTACTTC
TRBV29-1	-	-	TRBJ2-5	CSVDLGLRGTLETQYF	TGCAGCGTTGACCTCGGGCTCCGGGGGACCTTAGAGACCCAGTACTTC
TRBV10-3	TRBD1	many	TRBJ2-5	CAIRPTGLEETQYF	TGTGCCATCAGGCCGACAGGGTTGGAAGAGACCCAGTACTTC
TRBV6-1	TRBD2	-	TRBJ2-3	CASSVTSGRDTQYF	TGTGCCAGCAGTGTGACTAGCGGGAGGGATACGCAGTATTTT
TRBV20-1	-	-	TRBJ2-5	CSARRLGVRETQYF	TGCAGTGCTAGACGTCTGGGGGTACGAGAGACTCAGTACTTC
TRBV6-2/TRBV6-3	-	-	TRBJ2-7	CASREVVKVYF	TGTGCCAGCAGAGAAGTAGTGAAGGTGTACTTC
TRBV25-1	-	-	TRBJ1-5	CASRFSTLGQPQHF	TGTGCCAGCAGATTTTCGACCTTAGGCCAGCCCCAGCATTTT
TRBV20-1	-	many	TRBJ1-4	CSARDPWSSNEKLFF	TGCAGTGCTAGAGATCCTTGGTCTTCTAATGAAAAACTGTTTTTT
TRBV10-2	TRBD2	many	TRBJ2-1	CASSDLSGALDISYNEQFF	TGCGCCAGCAGTGATCTTAGCGGGGCTTTAGATATTTCCTACAATGAGCAGTTCTTC
TRBV12-3/TRBV12-4	-	many	TRBJ2-7	CASSLLEFYEQYF	TGTGCCAGCAGTTTATTGGAGTTCTACGAGCAGTACTTC
TRBV29-1	TRBD2	few	TRBJ2-3	CSARGLAAKGTEDTQYF	TGCAGCGCTAGGGGACTAGCGGCTAAAGGTACAGAGGATACGCAGTATTTT
TRBV28	-	many	TRBJ2-5	CASSPRPGHRQETQYF	TGTGCCAGCAGCCCCAGGCCGGGACACCGACAAGAGACCCAGTACTTC
TRBV28	TRBD1	-	TRBJ2-7	CASSYPGQATSYEQYF	TGTGCCAGCAGTTACCCGGGACAGGCCACATCCTACGAGCAGTACTTC
TRBV7-2	TRBD2	many	TRBJ2-3	CASSLAGTSALGDTQYF	TGTGCCAGCAGCTTAGCCGGGACTAGCGCCTTGGGAGATACGCAGTATTTT
TRBV28	TRBD1	few	TRBJ2-2	CASSSGTGVTGEQFF	TGTGCCAGCAGTTCCGGGACAGGGGTTACCGGGGAGCAGTTTTTT
TRBV7-2	-	few	TRBJ2-7	CASSLATGPYEQYF	TGTGCCAGCAGCTTAGCGACAGGACCTTACGAGCAGTACTTC
TRBV18	-	many	TRBJ1-5	CASSSRAADQPQHF	TGTGCCAGCTCGAGCCGCGCAGCTGATCAGCCCCAGCATTTT
TRBV7-2	-	few	TRBJ1-1	CASSQGPGTEAFF	TGTGCCAGCAGCCAAGGACCCGGCACTGAAGCTTTCTTT